The next 27 T cell receptor beta chains were all read from a single sample in a study of blood T cell repertoires in COVID-19. TCRdb's table, derived via immunoSEQ multiplex PCR, lists solely in-frame clones and lacks some. The table lists roughly 200,000 clones, about nine tenths of them singletons. Sequenced material: PBMCs or T cells enriched from blood (not recorded which). The receptors derive from a woman in her thirties who had recovered from COVID-19.

The V gene is TRBV4-3, the J gene TRBJ1-5, with 8 bases fitting TRBD1. With V trimmed by 0 bases and J by 4 bases, 11 bases remained unmatched. The CDR3 contains 18 residues. The V gene's germline CDR1 is LGHNA and CDR2 YSLEER. This CDR3 is CASSQDRGRQGSNQPQHF. CDR3 coding DNA: TGCGCCAGCAGCCAAGATCGAGGGAGACAGGGGTCGAATCAGCCCCAGCATTTT.

This clone was seen a few times. This chain joins TRBV6-1 and TRBJ2-7, with a tentative D call TRBD1 (5 bases). The CDR3 loop spans 15 amino acids. Germline V gives CDR1 MNHNS, CDR2 SASEGT. Trimming shortened V by 3 bases and J by 5 bases, and 17 bases separated the two germline ends. Here the CDR3 reads CASSESPGTGDEQYF. DNA of the CDR3: TGTGCCAGCAGTGAGAGTCCGGGTACAGGCGACGAGCAGTACTTC.

The rearrangement uses TRBV27 and TRBJ2-3, with TRBD2 matching 9 bases. The ends lost 7 bases at V and 5 bases at J; junction bases unmatched: 16. Germline loops: CDR1 MNHEY, CDR2 SMNVEV (reference sequence). The CDR3 has 17 amino acids. The CDR3 DNA reads as TGTGCCAGCACCAAACAGCGGGAGGCCCTTCGGGTAGATACGCAGTATTTT. Translating gives CASTKQREALRVDTQYF.

The chain is built from TRBV6-5 and TRBJ2-7; possible D gene TRBD1, 5 bases. The V gene's germline CDR1 is MNHEY and CDR2 SVGAGI. The V gene lost 7 bases and the J gene lost 4 bases, with 14 bases spanning the gap. The CDR3 is made up of 13 amino acids. CDR3 region: CASTAGFMYEQYF. CDR3 sequence (DNA): TGTGCCAGCACGGCAGGGTTCATGTACGAGCAGTACTTC.

This clone was observed once. This sequence joins TRBV5-1 and TRBJ1-1; the D gene is possibly TRBD1 (6 bases). Deletions cut 3 bases from V and 1 base from J, with 13 bases between. Per germline, CDR1 SGHRS and CDR2 YFSETQ. This CDR3 comprises 15 residues. Here the CDR3 DNA reads TGCGCCAGCAGCTACTGGACAGATTCGAACACTGAAGCTTTCTTT. Protein sequence: CASSYWTDSNTEAFF.

The rearrangement joins TRBV4-2 to TRBJ1-2, with 7 bases matching TRBD1. The CDR3 spans 13 residues. Germline-derived CDR1 and CDR2 are LGHNA and YNFKEQ. Losses at the gene ends were 7 bases for V and 5 bases for J; bases not matched to a gene: 7. For the CDR3, the DNA is TGTGCCAGCACGGCGGACAGGATATATGGCTACACCTTC. It translates to CASTADRIYGYTF.

This chain links TRBV2 with TRBJ2-7, with 8 bases that match TRBD1. V shed 8 bases and J 1 base; nucleotides not matched to a gene: 4. The germline CDR1 and CDR2 sequences are SNHLY and FYNNEI. This CDR3 is 13 amino acids long. Here the CDR3 DNA reads TGTGCCAGCTCGGGACAGGTTTCCTACGAGCAGTACTTC. It yields the protein CASSGQVSYEQYF. Full variable domain (rest looked up from reference TRBV2 and TRBJ2-7): EPEVTQTPSHQVTQMGQEVILRCVPISNHLYFYWYRQILGQKVEFLVSFYNNEISEKSEIFDDQFSVERPDGSNFTLKIRSTKLEDSAMYFCASSGQVSYEQYFGPGTRLTVT.

This chain connects TRBV21-1 to TRBJ1-4; TRBD1, the D gene given by the table, was not confirmed from the DNA. TRBV21-1 is an annotated pseudogene. This CDR3 spans 16 amino acids. Here the CDR3 DNA reads TGTGCCAGCAGCAAAAAGGGGGACAGGCGATATGAAAAACTGTTTTTT. Its protein is CASSKKGDRRYEKLFF.

J is TRBJ1-1 and V is TRBV19; the D is unclear. V was cut by 1 base and J by 5 bases, with 11 bases left in between. In germline, CDR1 is LNHDA, CDR2 SQIVND (reference sequence). This CDR3 is built from 14 residues. This CDR3 is CASSIGTAGTEAFF. The CDR3 DNA sequence: TGTGCCAGTAGTATAGGGACTGCGGGGACTGAAGCTTTCTTT. The full variable domain, completed using reference TRBV19 and TRBJ1-1, is DGGITQSPKYLFRKEGQNVTLSCEQNLNHDAMYWYRQDPGQGLRLIYYSQIVNDFQKGDIAEGYSVSREKKESFPLTVTSAQKNPTAFYLCASSIGTAGTEAFFGQGTRLTVV.

This chain joins TRBV3-1 (or the pseudogene TRBV3-2) and TRBJ2-2; D gene uncertain. Trimming took 1 base from V and 1 from J, leaving 4 bases between them. The CDR3 is 14 amino acids. Germline CDR1 and CDR2: LGHDT and YNNKEL (reference sequence). The CDR3 is CASSQGRNTGELFF. CDR3 bases: TGTGCCAGCAGCCAAGGTCGGAACACCGGGGAGCTGTTTTTT.

The rearrangement links TRBV9 to TRBJ1-4; possibly TRBD1 for D (6 bases). The CDR3 runs to 15 residues. V lost 3 bases to trimming and J lost 2 bases, with 11 bases between them. The germline V gene has CDR1 SGDLS and CDR2 YYNGEE. Here the CDR3 DNA reads TGTGCCAGCAGCGCCACAGGGAGTACTAATGAAAAACTGTTTTTT. Protein sequence: CASSATGSTNEKLFF. The variable domain in full, completed from reference TRBV9 and TRBJ1-4, reads DSGVTQTPKHLITATGQRVTLRCSPRSGDLSVYWYQQSLDQGLQFLIQYYNGEERAKGNILERFSAQQFPDLHSELNLSSLELGDSALYFCASSATGSTNEKLFFGSGTQLSVL.

The chain recombines TRBV11-3 with TRBJ2-1; D possibly corresponds to TRBD2 (5 bases). The V and J ends lost 5 bases and 1 base respectively, with 9 bases between them. CDR3 length equals 14 residues. CDR1 and CDR2 (germline): SGHNT, YENEEA. DNA of the CDR3: TGTGCCAGCAGCAACCGGGAATCCTACAATGAGCAGTTCTTC. Amino acid sequence: CASSNRESYNEQFF.

V and J are TRBV6-5 and TRBJ2-5; the match to TRBD1 covers 11 bases. V shed 6 bases and J 8 bases; nucleotides not matched to a gene: 8. Germline V gene lookup returns CDR1 MNHEY and CDR2 SVGAGI. This CDR3 is 14 amino acids long. The CDR3 DNA follows: TGTGCCAGCAGCTCATCGGGACAGGGGGAAACCCAGTACTTC. Protein product: CASSSSGQGETQYF.

V gene TRBV18 combines with J gene TRBJ1-4, with D possibly being TRBD1 (5 bases). Germline V gives CDR1 KGHSH, CDR2 LQKENI. CDR3 size: 14 residues. V was shortened by 3 bases and J by 8 bases, with 13 bases between the two germline ends. The CDR3 region has the DNA TGTGCCAGCTCACCCGGCAGGGATGGGGAAAAACTGTTTTTT. Protein: CASSPGRDGEKLFF.

This clone showed up just once. The chain carries TRBV7-9 and TRBJ2-1; 7 nucleotides align to TRBD2. CDR3 size: 18 residues. Germline CDR1 and CDR2: SEHNR and FQNEAQ (reference sequence). The junction had 14 bases not matched to a gene; V was cut back by 5 bases and J by 1 base. Here the CDR3 reads CASSDPPSSGRSYNEQFF. CDR3 sequence (DNA): TGTGCCAGCAGCGATCCCCCCTCTAGCGGAAGGTCCTACAATGAGCAGTTCTTC.

This chain links TRBV30 with TRBJ1-1, with 9 bases identical to TRBD1. This CDR3 comprises 14 residues. CDR1 is GTSNPN and CDR2 is SVGIG in the germline V gene (reference sequence). Germline trimming cut 2 bases from V and 0 bases from J; bases unmatched to any gene: 1. The CDR3 region is CAWSRDRVNTEAFF. The CDR3 DNA follows: TGTGCCTGGAGTCGGGACAGGGTGAACACTGAAGCTTTCTTT.

The V and J genes are TRBV30 and TRBJ1-4, with 7 positions matching TRBD1. Per germline, CDR1 GTSNPN and CDR2 SVGIG (reference sequence). The CDR3 is made up of 14 amino acids. V lost 4 bases to trimming and J lost 4 bases; unmatched junction nucleotides: 6. CDR3 coding DNA: TGTGCCTGGAAACAGGGGACTCTTAATGAAAAACTGTTTTTT. Translated: CAWKQGTLNEKLFF.

This clone was counted once. V usage is TRBV6-1 and J usage is TRBJ1-3; D unclear. This CDR3 contains 16 residues. Trimming removed 3 bases from V and 4 bases from J, with 16 bases in between. Germline V gives CDR1 MNHNS, CDR2 SASEGT. Written as DNA, the CDR3 is TGTGCCAGCAGTGATAACCTCCGGGTTCGGGGAAACACCATATATTTT. Translating it yields CASSDNLRVRGNTIYF.

V is TRBV24-1 and J is TRBJ2-1; D unclear. Looked up from germline, CDR1 is KGHDR and CDR2 is SFDVKD. The CDR3 contains 12 residues. Trimming shortened V by 4 bases and J by 9 bases, and 9 bases separated the two germline ends. DNA for the CDR3: TGTGCCACCAGTGACCCTGAGCTTGAGCAGTTCTTC. It yields the protein CATSDPELEQFF.

The sample holds a few counts of this clone. The chain couples TRBV10-3 to TRBJ1-4; D remains unclear. Trimming pared 3 bases from V and 5 bases from J, leaving 7 bases between. Germline CDR1 is ENHRY and CDR2 is SYGVKD. The CDR3 sequence is 13 residues long. The CDR3, as DNA: TGTGCCATCAGTGACGGGGAGAATGAAAAACTGTTTTTT. Translation gives CAISDGENEKLFF.

The gene calls are TRBV24-1 and TRBJ2-1; D is perhaps TRBD2 (5 bases). V lost 4 bases, J lost 5 bases, and 17 bases lay in between. Germline V gene data show CDR1 as KGHDR and CDR2 as SFDVKD. This CDR3 contains 16 residues. The CDR3 protein is CATSDPISGNHNEQFF. The CDR3 DNA reads TGTGCCACCAGTGACCCGATATCGGGGAACCACAATGAGCAGTTCTTC.

The chain uses TRBV9 and TRBJ2-7, with 11 positions matching TRBD1. The CDR3 sequence is 14 residues long. The junction had 6 bases not matched to a gene; V was cut back by 4 bases and J by 6 bases. Germline loops: CDR1 SGDLS, CDR2 YYNGEE. CDR3 residues: CASSPSDRGLEQYF. The CDR3, as DNA: TGTGCCAGCAGCCCGTCGGACAGGGGGCTCGAGCAGTACTTC.

The chain has TRBV19 and TRBJ1-2, with 7 bases that match TRBD1. Trimming removed 4 bases from V and 7 bases from J; junction bases left unmatched: 6. The CDR3 is made up of 13 amino acids. Germline CDR1 LNHDA, CDR2 SQIVND (reference sequence). The CDR3 nucleotides read TGTGCCAGTAGTAGGATCGACAGGGCTGGCTACACCTTC. It specifies CASSRIDRAGYTF.

The rearrangement joins TRBV2 to TRBJ2-2, with D tentatively TRBD1 (6 bases). Trimming pared 10 bases from V and 7 bases from J, leaving 13 bases between. This CDR3 has 12 residues. The germline gives CDR1 SNHLY, CDR2 FYNNEI. In DNA, the CDR3 is TGTGCCACCAGAACAGGGATCGGGGAGCTGTTTTTT. Translating gives CATRTGIGELFF.

V gene TRBV19 combines with J gene TRBJ1-2; the match to TRBD1 covers 8 bases. The germline CDR1 and CDR2 sequences are LNHDA and SQIVND (reference sequence). V dropped 7 bases and J dropped 8; count of bases not matched to a gene: 9. This CDR3 contains 13 residues. This chain's CDR3 is CASNQQGVGGYTF. The CDR3 DNA follows: TGTGCCAGTAACCAACAGGGGGTGGGCGGCTACACCTTC.

V and J are TRBV7-6 and TRBJ1-2; 8 bases agree with TRBD1. Germline V lookup: CDR1 SGHVS, CDR2 FNYEAQ. The CDR3 has 14 residues. J was trimmed by 5 bases and V by 5 bases; bases with no gene match: 7. The CDR3 protein is CASSGGTGMYGYTF. For the CDR3, the DNA is TGTGCCAGCAGCGGCGGGACAGGAATGTATGGCTACACCTTC.

The rearrangement links TRBV7-9 to TRBJ2-7; 7 bases map to TRBD2. Per germline, CDR1 SEHNR and CDR2 FQNEAQ (reference sequence). V shed 5 bases, J shed 0 bases, and the junction held 4 bases outside the gene matches. The CDR3 totals 14 residues. The CDR3 loop reads CASSKGLDSYEQYF. As DNA, the CDR3 is TGTGCCAGCAGCAAAGGACTAGACTCCTACGAGCAGTACTTC.